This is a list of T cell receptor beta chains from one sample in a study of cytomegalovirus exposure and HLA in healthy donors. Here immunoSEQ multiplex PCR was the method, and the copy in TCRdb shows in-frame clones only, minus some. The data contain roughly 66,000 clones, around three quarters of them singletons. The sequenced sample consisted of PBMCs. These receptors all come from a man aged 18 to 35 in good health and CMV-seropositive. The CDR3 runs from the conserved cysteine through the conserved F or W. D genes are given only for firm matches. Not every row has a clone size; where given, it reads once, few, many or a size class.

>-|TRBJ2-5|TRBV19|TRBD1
CASRRRRTGETQYF
TGTGCCAGTCGGAGGCGGCGGACAGGAGAGACCCAGTACTTC
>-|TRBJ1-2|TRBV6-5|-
CASSYFAGRPNYGYTF
TGTGCCAGCAGTTACTTCGCGGGCAGGCCGAACTATGGCTACACCTTC
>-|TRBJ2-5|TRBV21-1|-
CASSPWKQYQETQYF
TGTGCCAGCAGCCCCTGGAAACAGTACCAAGAGACCCAGTACTTC
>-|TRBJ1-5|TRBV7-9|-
CASSFTGHNQPQHF
TGTGCCAGCAGCTTTACTGGGCACAATCAGCCCCAGCATTTT
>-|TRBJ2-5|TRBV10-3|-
CASGTPQETQYF
TGTGCCAGCGGGACTCCGCAAGAGACCCAGTACTTC
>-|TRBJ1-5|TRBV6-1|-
CASSEDQGWGQPQHF
TGTGCCAGCAGTGAAGATCAGGGTTGGGGTCAGCCCCAGCATTTT
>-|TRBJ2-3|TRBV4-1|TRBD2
CASSQEAGGPGDTQYF
TGCGCCAGCAGCCAAGAAGCGGGAGGGCCCGGAGATACGCAGTATTTT
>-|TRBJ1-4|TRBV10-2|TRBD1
CASSDAGGQGVEKLFF
TGCGCCAGCAGTGATGCTGGTGGACAGGGAGTTGAAAAACTGTTTTTT
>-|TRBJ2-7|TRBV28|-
CASNFMDSTYEQYF
TGTGCCAGCAATTTCATGGACAGCACCTACGAGCAGTACTTC
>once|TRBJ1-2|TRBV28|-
CASREQGDYGYTF
TGTGCCAGCAGGGAACAGGGAGACTATGGCTACACCTTC
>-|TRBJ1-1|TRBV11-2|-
CASTLTGMNTEAFF
TGTGCCAGCACCTTGACAGGTATGAACACTGAAGCTTTCTTT
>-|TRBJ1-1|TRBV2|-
CASRQEWRTEAFF
TGTGCCAGTCGACAGGAGTGGAGAACTGAAGCTTTCTTT
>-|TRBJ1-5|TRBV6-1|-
CASRGTVHNQPQHF
TGTGCCAGCAGGGGGACTGTACACAATCAGCCCCAGCATTTT
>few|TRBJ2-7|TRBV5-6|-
CASSMLTEEYEQYF
TGTGCCAGCAGCATGCTGACAGAGGAATACGAGCAGTACTTC